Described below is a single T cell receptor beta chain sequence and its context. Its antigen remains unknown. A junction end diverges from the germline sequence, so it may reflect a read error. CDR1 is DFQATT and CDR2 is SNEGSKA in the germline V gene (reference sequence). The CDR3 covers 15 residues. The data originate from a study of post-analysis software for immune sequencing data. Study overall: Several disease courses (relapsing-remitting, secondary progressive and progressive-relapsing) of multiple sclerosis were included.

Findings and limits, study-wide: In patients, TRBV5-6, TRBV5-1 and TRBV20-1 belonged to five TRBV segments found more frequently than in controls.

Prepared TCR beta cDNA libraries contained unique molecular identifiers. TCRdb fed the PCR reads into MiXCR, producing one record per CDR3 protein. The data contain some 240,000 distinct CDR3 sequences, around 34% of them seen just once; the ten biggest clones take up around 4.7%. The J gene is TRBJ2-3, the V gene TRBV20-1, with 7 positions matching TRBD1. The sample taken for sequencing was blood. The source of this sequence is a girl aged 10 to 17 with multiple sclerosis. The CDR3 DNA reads TGCAGCGCTAGACAGACAGGGATACTCACAGATACGCAGTATTTT. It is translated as CSARQTGILTDTQYF.